The 2 T cell receptor beta chains listed next were all sequenced from one sample in a study of T-cell reconstitution after alpha-beta-depleted transplantation in children. It was with unique molecular identifiers that the TCRbeta library was prepared. TCRdb re-analysed the PCR reads in MiXCR, keeping a single row per CDR3 protein. The repertoire holds roughly 200,000 distinct CDR3 sequences, less than 8% seen once, with about 3% in the top ten. Sample: PBMCs from the stem cell graft donor, taken from the stem cell graft. The receptors here all came from a human donor who donated a stem cell graft to a child with Wiskott-Aldrich syndrome.

The chain carries TRBV3-1 and TRBJ1-1, with D hard to call. The V and J ends lost 0 bases and 1 base respectively, with 15 bases between them. Germline CDR1 is LGHDT and CDR2 is YNNKEL (reference sequence). The CDR3 has 17 amino acids. In DNA, the CDR3 is TGTGCCAGCAGCCAAGAAATTTTCAAACGGCCGAACACTGAAGCTTTCTTT. As protein: CASSQEIFKRPNTEAFF.

This clonotype appeared many times. The chain uses TRBV7-9 and TRBJ1-2; no reliable D call. CDR1 is SEHNR and CDR2 is FQNEAQ in the germline V gene (reference sequence). CDR3 size: 11 residues. V shed 1 base and J shed 8 bases, with 5 bases lying between them. The CDR3: CASSLGSGYTF. Written as DNA, the CDR3 is TGTGCCAGCAGCTTAGGATCGGGCTACACCTTC.